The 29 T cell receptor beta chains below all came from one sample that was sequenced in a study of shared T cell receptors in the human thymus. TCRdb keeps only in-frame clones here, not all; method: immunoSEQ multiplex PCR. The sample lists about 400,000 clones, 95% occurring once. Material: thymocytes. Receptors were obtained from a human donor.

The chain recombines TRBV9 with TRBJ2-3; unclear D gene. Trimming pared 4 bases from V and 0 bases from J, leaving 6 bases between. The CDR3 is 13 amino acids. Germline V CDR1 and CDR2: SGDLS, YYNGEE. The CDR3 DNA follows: TGTGCCAGCAGCCTCGTTAGCACAGATACGCAGTATTTT. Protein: CASSLVSTDTQYF. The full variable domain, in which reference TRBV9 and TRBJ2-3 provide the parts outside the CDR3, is DSGVTQTPKHLITATGQRVTLRCSPRSGDLSVYWYQQSLDQGLQFLIQYYNGEERAKGNILERFSAQQFPDLHSELNLSSLELGDSALYFCASSLVSTDTQYFGPGTRLTVL.

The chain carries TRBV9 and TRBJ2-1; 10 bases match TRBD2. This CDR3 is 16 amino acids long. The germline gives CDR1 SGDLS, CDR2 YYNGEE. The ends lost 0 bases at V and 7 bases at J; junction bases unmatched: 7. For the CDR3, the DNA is TGTGCCAGCAGCGTAGTTCCTAGCGGGGGCCCAAATGAGCAGTTCTTC. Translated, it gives CASSVVPSGGPNEQFF.

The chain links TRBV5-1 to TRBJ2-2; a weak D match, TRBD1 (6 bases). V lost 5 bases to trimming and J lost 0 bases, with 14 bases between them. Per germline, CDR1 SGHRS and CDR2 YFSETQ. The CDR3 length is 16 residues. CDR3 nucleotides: TGCGCCAGCAGATGCTCGACAGGAGCGAACACCGGGGAGCTGTTTTTT. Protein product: CASRCSTGANTGELFF.

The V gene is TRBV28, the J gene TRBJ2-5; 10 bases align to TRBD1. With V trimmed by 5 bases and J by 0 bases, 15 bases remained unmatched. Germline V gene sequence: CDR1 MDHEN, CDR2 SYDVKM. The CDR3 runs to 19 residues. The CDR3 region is CASSPKAFPGQGHQETQYF. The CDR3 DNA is TGTGCCAGCAGTCCCAAAGCCTTCCCGGGACAGGGGCACCAAGAGACCCAGTACTTC.

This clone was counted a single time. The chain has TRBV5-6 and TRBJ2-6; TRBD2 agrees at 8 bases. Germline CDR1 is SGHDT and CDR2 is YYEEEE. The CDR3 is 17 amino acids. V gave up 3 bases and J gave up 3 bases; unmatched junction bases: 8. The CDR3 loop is CASSSSAGVSGANVLTF. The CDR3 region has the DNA TGTGCCAGCAGCTCGTCAGCGGGAGTCAGTGGGGCCAACGTCCTGACTTTC.

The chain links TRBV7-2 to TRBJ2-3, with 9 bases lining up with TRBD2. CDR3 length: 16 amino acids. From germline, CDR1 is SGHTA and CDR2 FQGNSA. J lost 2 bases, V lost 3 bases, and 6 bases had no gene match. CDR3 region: CASSFRASGTTDTQYF. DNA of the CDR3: TGTGCCAGCAGCTTTCGGGCTAGCGGGACCACAGATACGCAGTATTTT.

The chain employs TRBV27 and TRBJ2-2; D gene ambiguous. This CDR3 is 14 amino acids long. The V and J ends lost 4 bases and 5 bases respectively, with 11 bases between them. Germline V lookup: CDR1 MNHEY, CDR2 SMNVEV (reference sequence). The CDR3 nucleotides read TGTGCCAGCAGTTCGCTTGGGCTAACCGGGGAGCTGTTTTTT. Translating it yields CASSSLGLTGELFF.

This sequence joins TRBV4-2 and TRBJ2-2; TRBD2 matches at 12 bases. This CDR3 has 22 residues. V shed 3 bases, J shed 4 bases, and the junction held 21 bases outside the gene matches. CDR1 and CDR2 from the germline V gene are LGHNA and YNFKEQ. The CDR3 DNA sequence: TGTGCCAGCAGCCAGGCGGGGACTAGCGGGTTATCCCCATCTCGCGCCACCGGGGAGCTGTTTTTT. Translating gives CASSQAGTSGLSPSRATGELFF.

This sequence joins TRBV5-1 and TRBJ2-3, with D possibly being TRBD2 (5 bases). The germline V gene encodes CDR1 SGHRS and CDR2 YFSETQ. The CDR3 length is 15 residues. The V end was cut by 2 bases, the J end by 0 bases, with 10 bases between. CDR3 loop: CASSFAGASTDTQYF. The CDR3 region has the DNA TGCGCCAGCAGCTTTGCGGGTGCGAGCACAGATACGCAGTATTTT.

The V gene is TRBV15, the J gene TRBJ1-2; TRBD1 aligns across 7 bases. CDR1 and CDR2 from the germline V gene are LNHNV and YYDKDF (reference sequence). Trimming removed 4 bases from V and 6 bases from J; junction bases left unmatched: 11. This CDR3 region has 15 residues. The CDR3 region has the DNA TGTGCCACCAGCAACGAAAAGACGGGACAGAATGGCTACACCTTC. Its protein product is CATSNEKTGQNGYTF.

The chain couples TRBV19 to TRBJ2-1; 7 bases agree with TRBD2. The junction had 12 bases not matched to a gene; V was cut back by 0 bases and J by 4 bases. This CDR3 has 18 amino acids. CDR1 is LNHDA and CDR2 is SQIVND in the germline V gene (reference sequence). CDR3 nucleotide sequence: TGTGCCAGTAGTATAGAGGCCCGTAGACTAGCACGATACAATGAGCAGTTCTTC. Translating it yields CASSIEARRLARYNEQFF.

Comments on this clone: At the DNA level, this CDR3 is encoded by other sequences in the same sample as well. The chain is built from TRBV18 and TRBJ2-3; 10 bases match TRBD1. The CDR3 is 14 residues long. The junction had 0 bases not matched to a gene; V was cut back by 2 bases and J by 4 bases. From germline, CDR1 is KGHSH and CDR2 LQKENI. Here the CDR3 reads CASSPDRGPDTQYF. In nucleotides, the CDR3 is TGTGCCAGCTCACCAGACAGGGGGCCAGATACGCAGTATTTT.

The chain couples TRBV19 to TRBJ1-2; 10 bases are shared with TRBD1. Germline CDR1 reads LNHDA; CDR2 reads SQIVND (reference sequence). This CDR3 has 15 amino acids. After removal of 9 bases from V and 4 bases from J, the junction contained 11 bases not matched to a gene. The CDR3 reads CARDRGARKGYGYTF. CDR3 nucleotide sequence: TGTGCCAGGGACAGGGGGGCCCGGAAGGGCTATGGCTACACCTTC.

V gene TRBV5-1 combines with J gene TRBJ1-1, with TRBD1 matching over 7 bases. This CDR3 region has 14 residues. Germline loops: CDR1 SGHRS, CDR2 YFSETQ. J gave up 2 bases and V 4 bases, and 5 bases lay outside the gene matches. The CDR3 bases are TGCGCCAGCAGCCTCGGGACAGCCAACACTGAAGCTTTCTTT. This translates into CASSLGTANTEAFF.

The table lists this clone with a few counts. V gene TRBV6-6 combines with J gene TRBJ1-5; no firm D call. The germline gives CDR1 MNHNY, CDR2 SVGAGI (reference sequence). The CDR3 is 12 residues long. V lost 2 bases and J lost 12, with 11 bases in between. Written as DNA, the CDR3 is TGTGCCAGCAGTTACCCCGGCGGCGACCAGCATTTT. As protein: CASSYPGGDQHF.

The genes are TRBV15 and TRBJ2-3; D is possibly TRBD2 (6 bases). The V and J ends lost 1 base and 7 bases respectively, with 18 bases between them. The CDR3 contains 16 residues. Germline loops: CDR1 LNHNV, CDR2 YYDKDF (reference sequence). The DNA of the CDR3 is TGTGCCACCAGCAGAGCGAACGGACTACCCAGGAATACGCAGTATTTT. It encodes CATSRANGLPRNTQYF.

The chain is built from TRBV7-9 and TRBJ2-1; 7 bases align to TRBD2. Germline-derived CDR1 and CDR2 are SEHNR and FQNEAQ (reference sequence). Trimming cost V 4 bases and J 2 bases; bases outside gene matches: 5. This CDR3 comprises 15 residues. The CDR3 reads CASSSLATAYNEQFF. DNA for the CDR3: TGTGCCAGCAGCTCACTAGCGACCGCCTACAATGAGCAGTTCTTC. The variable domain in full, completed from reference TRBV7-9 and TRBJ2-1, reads DTGVSQNPRHKITKRGQNVTFRCDPISEHNRLYWYRQTLGQGPEFLTYFQNEAQLEKSRLLSDRFSAERPKGSFSTLEIQRTEQGDSAMYLCASSSLATAYNEQFFGPGTRLTVL.

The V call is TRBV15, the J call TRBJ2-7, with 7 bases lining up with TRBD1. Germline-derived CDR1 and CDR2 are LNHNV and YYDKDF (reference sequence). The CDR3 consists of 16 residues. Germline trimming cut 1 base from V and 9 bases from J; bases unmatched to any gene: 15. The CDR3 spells CATSRGIGQAGRGQYF. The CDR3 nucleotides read TGTGCCACCAGCAGAGGAATCGGACAGGCTGGTAGAGGGCAGTACTTC.

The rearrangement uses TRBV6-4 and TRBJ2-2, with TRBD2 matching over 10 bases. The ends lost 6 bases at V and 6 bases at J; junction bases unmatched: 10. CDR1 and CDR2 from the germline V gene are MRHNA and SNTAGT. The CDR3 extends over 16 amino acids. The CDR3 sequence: CASSGGASGSAGELFF. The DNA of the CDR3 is TGTGCCAGCAGCGGCGGGGCTAGCGGGAGCGCCGGGGAGCTGTTTTTT.

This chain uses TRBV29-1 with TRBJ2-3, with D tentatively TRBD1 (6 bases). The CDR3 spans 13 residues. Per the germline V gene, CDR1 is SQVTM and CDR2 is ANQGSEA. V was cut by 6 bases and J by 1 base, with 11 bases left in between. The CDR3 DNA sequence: TGCAGCGTACAGGGTAATCGCACAGATACGCAGTATTTT. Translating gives CSVQGNRTDTQYF.

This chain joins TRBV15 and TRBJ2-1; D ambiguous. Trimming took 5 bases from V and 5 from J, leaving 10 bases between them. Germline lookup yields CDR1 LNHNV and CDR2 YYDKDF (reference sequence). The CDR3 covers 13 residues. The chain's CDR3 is CATSHDEHNEQFF. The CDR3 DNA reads TGTGCCACCAGCCATGACGAACACAATGAGCAGTTCTTC.

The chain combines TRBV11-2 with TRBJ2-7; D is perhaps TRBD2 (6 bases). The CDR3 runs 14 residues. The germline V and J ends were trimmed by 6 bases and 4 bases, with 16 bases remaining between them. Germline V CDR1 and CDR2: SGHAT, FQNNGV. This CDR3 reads CASSPPREMYEQYF. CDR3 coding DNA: TGTGCCAGCAGTCCTCCTCGGGAGATGTACGAGCAGTACTTC.

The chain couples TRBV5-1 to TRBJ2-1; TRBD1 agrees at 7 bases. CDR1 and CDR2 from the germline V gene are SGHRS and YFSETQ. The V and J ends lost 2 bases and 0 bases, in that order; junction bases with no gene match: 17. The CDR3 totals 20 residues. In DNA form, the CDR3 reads TGCGCCAGCAGCTTATATTACGACAGGGCCCTACCTTCCTCCTACAATGAGCAGTTCTTC. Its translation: CASSLYYDRALPSSYNEQFF. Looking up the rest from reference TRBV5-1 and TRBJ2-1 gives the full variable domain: KAGVTQTPRYLIKTRGQQVTLSCSPISGHRSVSWYQQTPGQGLQFLFEYFSETQRNKGNFPGRFSGRQFSNSRSEMNVSTLELGDSALYLCASSLYYDRALPSSYNEQFFGPGTRLTVL.

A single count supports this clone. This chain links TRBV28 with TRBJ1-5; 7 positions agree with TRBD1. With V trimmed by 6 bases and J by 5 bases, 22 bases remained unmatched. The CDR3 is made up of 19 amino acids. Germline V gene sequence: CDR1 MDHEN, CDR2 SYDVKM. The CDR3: CASRPDRVPKKLPYQPQHF. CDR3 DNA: TGTGCCAGCAGACCTGACAGGGTCCCGAAAAAACTCCCATATCAGCCCCAGCATTTT.

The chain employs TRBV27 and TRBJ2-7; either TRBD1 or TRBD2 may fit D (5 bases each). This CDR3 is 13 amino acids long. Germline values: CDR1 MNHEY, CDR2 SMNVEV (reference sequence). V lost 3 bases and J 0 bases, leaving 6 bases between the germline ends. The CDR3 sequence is CASSFGASYEQYF. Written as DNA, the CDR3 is TGTGCCAGCAGTTTCGGGGCCTCCTACGAGCAGTACTTC.

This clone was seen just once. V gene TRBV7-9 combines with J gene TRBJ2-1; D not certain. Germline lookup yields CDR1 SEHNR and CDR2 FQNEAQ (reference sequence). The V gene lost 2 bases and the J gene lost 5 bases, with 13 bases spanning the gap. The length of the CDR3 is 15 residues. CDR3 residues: CASSLIATYHNEQFF. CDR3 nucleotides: TGTGCCAGCAGCTTAATAGCTACCTATCACAATGAGCAGTTCTTC.

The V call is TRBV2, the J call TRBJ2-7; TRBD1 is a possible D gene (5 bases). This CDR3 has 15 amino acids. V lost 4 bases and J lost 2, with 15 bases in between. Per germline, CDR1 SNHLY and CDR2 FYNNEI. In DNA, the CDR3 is TGTGCCAGCAGTGGGTGGGCAGGGTATACCTACGAGCAGTACTTC. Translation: CASSGWAGYTYEQYF.

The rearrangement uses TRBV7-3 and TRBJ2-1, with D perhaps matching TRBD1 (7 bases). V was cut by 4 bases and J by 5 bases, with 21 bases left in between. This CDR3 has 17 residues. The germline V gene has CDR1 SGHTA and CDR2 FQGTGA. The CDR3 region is CASSSKSTGEVNNEQFF. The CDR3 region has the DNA TGTGCCAGCAGCTCAAAGAGTACAGGGGAGGTCAACAATGAGCAGTTCTTC.

CDR3 region: CAIRIRETQYF. The DNA for the CDR3 is TGTGCCATCAGGATACGGGAGACCCAGTACTTC. The chain carries TRBV10-3 and TRBJ2-5, with D uncertain. The germline CDR1 and CDR2 sequences are ENHRY and SYGVKD. The CDR3 spans 11 residues. V was pared by 6 bases and J by 5 bases, with 7 bases between.